In its sample, the clone carrying this T cell receptor beta chain was seen a few times. Its matching antigen is unknown. A junction end diverges from the germline sequence, so it may reflect a read error. TCRdb re-derived calls from the RT-PCR reads in MiXCR, one entry per CDR3 protein. The sample holds 650,000 to 700,000 distinct CDR3 sequences; 15% to 18% are singletons and the top ten take more than 9%. This sample is part of a study of response to subunit inactivated influenza vaccine. Study-wide points: Each seasonal influenza vaccination recruits few new T cells, the authors suggested.

CDR3 length: 14 residues. Looked up from germline, CDR1 is SSHAT and CDR2 is FNYEAQ (reference sequence). Sequencing was performed on PBMCs from blood, taken about 12 days after vaccination. The clonotype comes from a man aged 45-60 years who received an inactivated influenza vaccine. This chain uses TRBV7-7 with TRBJ2-5, with D maybe TRBD2 (6 bases). The CDR3 spells CASSLSPGRETQYF. The CDR3 DNA reads TGTGCTAGCAGCTTATCCCCAGGGAGGGAGACCCAGTACTTC. Drawing the rest from reference TRBV7-7 and TRBJ2-5, the complete variable domain is GAGVSQSPRYKVTKRGQDVTLRCDPISSHATLYWYQQALGQGPEFLTYFNYEAQPDKSGLPSDRFSAERPEGSISTLTIQRTEQRDSAMYRCASSLSPGRETQYFGPGTRLLVL.